The T cell receptor beta chain described here comes from a study of blood T cell repertoires in COVID-19. In the study overall: Collection of acute and convalescent COVID-19 samples took place in the United States, Italy and Spain. T cells, B-cell-depleted T cells, or PBMCs provided the cDNA or gDNA that served as material.

Per the original methods: Reference gene primers were amplified, and this amplification served to estimate nucleated cell counts. TCRdb's copy holds only in-frame clones and misses some; the assay was immunoSEQ multiplex PCR. For V, J and clone size, that table is used; D and trimming come from the DNA. The repertoire has just over 50,000 clones, about 90% of them found once; the top ten carry 15% to 20%. CDR3 length: 12 residues. Germline V gene sequence: CDR1 SGHDT, CDR2 YYEEEE. V was trimmed by 4 bases and J by 5 bases, leaving 9 bases between them. This TCR came from a human donor with active COVID-19. The donor label of this sample is uncertain. The V gene is TRBV5-6, the J gene TRBJ2-5, with D tentatively TRBD2 (5 bases). Sequenced input: peripheral blood. The CDR3 region is CASSRRRETQYF. The CDR3 bases are TGTGCCAGCAGCCGCAGGAGGGAGACCCAGTACTTC.